Here is one TCR beta chain with its context. This receptor's antigen is unknown. No base qualities exist here, and no much larger clone lies one base off it. The CDR3 starts with the cysteine, ends with the phenylalanine, and has 15 residues. This entry keeps only the CDR3 DNA: 45 bases, framed from base 1. Per the germline V gene, MGHRA is the CDR1 and YSYEKL is the CDR2. Germline trimming: 4 bases from V, 1 base from J; junction bases outside gene matches: 7. This entry comes from a study of CD8+ T cells in alopecia areata (dated by TCRdb to 2016 to 2019). The study in broad terms: The treated patients, all with moderate-to-severe alopecia areata, were enrolled in an open-label pilot trial of oral tofacitinib given at 5 to 10 mg twice daily. Human TCRbeta sequencing covered scalp tissue and sorted CD4+ and CD8+ peripheral blood T cells from patchy and totalis/universalis alopecia areata patients and healthy controls. immunoSEQ multiplex PCR using 35 Vbeta forward primers and 13 Jbeta reverse primers was used to amplify TCRbeta CDR3 regions. RNA was obtained with the PAXgene miRNA kit for fixed scalp, the miRNeasy kit for PBMCs, and the RNeasy kit for mouse skin. Scalp clonality was compared among normal scalp (n=4), patchy alopecia areata scalp (n=8), and alopecia totalis/universalis scalp (n=8). In treated patients, disease severity was measured using the SALT score, which gives the percentage of scalp surface area affected. Patients stayed on tofacitinib for 6 to 18 months and then had 6 months of follow-up off drug so that delayed response and recurrence could be assessed. Patients on tofacitinib were biopsied at baseline and after 4 and 24 weeks of treatment, and several of the patients also had a later scalp biopsy. To study T cell clonal expansion in alopecia areata, the researchers applied high-throughput TCRbeta sequencing to both the C3H/HeJ mouse model and human patients.

Findings and caveats that apply to the study as a whole: Scalp TCR repertoire analysis is complicated because resident alphabeta T cells in normal human skin are also sequenced, whereas mouse skin is dominated by gammadelta T cells. TCR sequences shared between patients were less clear than in mice, possibly partly because of HLA diversity in the patient population. Many expanded lesional clones were found to persist in scalp and blood during tofacitinib treatment, and relapse after treatment cessation may be partly explained by this persistence. Because the treated cohort was small and included a single nonresponder, larger studies are needed to assess links between baseline CD8+ expansion and response. With tofacitinib, both scalp clonality and the number of expanded CD8+ clones among the top 100 scalp clones went down significantly. Compared with normal scalp, lesional scalp, particularly in alopecia totalis/universalis, had higher clonality and more expanded CD8+ clones, which suggests antigenic drive.

The method was the immunoSEQ multiplex PCR assay. To provide template for TCR sequencing, every sample had RNA extracted and reverse transcribed into cDNA. First-strand cDNA was synthesized using SuperScript III with a 2:1 mix of oligo-dT and random hexamers. A synthetic immune receptor repertoire was used to gauge amplification bias, and whatever bias remained was removed computationally. Concerning the study's data processing: Raw reads were preprocessed for error removal, and CDR3 was defined according to IMGT conventions as running from the conserved cysteine to phenylalanine. Clonality was computed as 1 minus the Shannon entropy, with the entropy normalized by log2 of the number of productive unique TCRs. Whether each scalp clone was CD4 or CD8 was inferred by checking scalp TCRbeta sequences against the CD4 and CD8 repertoires from sorted blood. Entries here come from immuneACCESS through TCRdb and include only in-frame sequences with V and J called. Some clones fail to appear in such tables; in the studies checked, an unresolved V gene covers under half of the shortfall, and the cause of the remainder is unknown. V, J and clone size derive from that table, while D and trimming were established from the DNA sequence. For this sample there are 200,000 or so clones; around two fifths appear just once. Of the sample, around 3% is held by the ten largest clones.

Interpreted using the paper, the treatment or condition label stands for: oral pan-JAK inhibitor, 5-10 mg twice daily. Peripheral blood and lesional scalp punch biopsies were obtained from patients with alopecia areata. After PBMCs were isolated by density centrifugation and stained for CD3, CD4 and CD8, a FACSAria was used to sort CD4+ and CD8+ T cells. The clonotype was recovered from a human donor with alopecia areata. The V and J genes are TRBV4-1 and TRBJ2-7, and 7 junctional nucleotides match TRBD1. Sequenced here: CD4+ T cells sorted from blood, sampled around week 37, from a patient treated with tofacitinib. Here the CDR3 is given as CASSRGTVGSYEQYF. The nucleotides read TGCGCCAGCAGCCGAGGGACAGTTGGGTCCTACGAGCAGTACTTC.